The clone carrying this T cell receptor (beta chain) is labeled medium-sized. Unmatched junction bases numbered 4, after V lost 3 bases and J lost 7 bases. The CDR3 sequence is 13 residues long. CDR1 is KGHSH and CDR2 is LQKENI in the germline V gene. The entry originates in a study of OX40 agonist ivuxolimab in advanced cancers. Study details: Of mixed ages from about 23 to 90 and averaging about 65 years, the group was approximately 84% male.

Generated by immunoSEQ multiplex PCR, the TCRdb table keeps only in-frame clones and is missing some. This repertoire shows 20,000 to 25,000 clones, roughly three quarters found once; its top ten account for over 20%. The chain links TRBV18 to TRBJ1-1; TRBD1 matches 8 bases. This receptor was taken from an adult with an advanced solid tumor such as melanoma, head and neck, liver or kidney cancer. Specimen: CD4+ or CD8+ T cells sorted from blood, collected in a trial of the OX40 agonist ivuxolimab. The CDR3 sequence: CASSPAGGNEAFF. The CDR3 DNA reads TGTGCCAGCTCACCCGCAGGGGGCAATGAAGCTTTCTTT.